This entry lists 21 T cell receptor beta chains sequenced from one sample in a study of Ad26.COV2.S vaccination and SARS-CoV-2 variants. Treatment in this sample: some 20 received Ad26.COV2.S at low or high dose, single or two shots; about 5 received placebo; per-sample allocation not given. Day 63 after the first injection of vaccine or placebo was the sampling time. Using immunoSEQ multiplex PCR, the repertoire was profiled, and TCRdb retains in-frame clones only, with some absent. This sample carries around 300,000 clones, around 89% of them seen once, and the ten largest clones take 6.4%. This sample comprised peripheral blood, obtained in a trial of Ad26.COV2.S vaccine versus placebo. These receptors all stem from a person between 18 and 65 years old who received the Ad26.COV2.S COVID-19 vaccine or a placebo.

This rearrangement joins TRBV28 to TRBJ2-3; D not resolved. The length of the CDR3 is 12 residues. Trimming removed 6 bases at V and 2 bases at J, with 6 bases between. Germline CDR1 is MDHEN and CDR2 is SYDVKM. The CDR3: CASRFATDTQYF. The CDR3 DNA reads TGTGCCAGCAGGTTTGCCACAGATACGCAGTATTTT.

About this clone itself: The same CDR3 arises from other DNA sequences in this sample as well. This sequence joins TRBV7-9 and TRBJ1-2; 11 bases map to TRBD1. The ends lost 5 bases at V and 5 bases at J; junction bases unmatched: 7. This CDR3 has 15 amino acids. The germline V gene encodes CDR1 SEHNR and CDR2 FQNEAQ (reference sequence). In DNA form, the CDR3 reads TGTGCCAGCAGCCCAGGGACAGGGGGTTTATATGGCTACACCTTC. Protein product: CASSPGTGGLYGYTF. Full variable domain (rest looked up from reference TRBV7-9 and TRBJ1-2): DTGVSQNPRHKITKRGQNVTFRCDPISEHNRLYWYRQTLGQGPEFLTYFQNEAQLEKSRLLSDRFSAERPKGSFSTLEIQRTEQGDSAMYLCASSPGTGGLYGYTFGSGTRLTVV.

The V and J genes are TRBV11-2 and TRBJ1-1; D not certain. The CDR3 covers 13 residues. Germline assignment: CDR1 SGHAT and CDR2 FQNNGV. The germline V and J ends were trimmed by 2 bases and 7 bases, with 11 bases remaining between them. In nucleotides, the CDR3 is TGTGCCAGCAGCTTACCTGTTGGTATTGAAGCTTTCTTT. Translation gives CASSLPVGIEAFF.

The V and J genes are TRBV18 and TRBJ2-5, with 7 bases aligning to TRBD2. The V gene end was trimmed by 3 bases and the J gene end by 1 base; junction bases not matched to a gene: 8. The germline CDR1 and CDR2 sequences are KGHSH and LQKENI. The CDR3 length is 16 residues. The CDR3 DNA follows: TGTGCCAGCTCACCTTACTCTGGGGGGGTCCAAGAGACCCAGTACTTC. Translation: CASSPYSGGVQETQYF. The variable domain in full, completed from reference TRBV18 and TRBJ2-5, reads NAGVMQNPRHLVRRRGQEARLRCSPMKGHSHVYWYRQLPEEGLKFMVYLQKENIIDESGMPKERFSAEFPKEGPSILRIQQVVRGDSAAYFCASSPYSGGVQETQYFGPGTRLLVL.

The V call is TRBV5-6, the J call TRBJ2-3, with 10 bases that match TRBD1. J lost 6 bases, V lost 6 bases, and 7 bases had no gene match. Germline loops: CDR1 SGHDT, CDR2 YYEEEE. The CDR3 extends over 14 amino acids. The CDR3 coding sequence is TGTGCCAGCATTCGGGACAGGGGTTGGGATACGCAGTATTTT. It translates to CASIRDRGWDTQYF.

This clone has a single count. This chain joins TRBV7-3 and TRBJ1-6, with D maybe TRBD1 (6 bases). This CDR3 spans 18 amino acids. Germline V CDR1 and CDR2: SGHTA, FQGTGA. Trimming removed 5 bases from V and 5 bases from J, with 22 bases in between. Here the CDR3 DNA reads TGTGCCAGCAGCAACAGGGTTGGATCGGAGATCGATAATTCACCCCTCCACTTT. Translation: CASSNRVGSEIDNSPLHF.

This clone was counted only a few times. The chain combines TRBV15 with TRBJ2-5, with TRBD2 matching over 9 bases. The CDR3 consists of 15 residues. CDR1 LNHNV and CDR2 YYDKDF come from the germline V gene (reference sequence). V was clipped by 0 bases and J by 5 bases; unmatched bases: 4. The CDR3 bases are TGTGCCACCAGCAGAGAAGCGGGAGGAGGGGAGACCCAGTACTTC. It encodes CATSREAGGGETQYF.

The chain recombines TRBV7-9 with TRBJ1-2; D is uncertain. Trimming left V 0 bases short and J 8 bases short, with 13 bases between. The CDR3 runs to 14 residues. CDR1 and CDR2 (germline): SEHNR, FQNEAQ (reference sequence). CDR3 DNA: TGTGCCAGCAGCTTAGCTGACGGCGTTCGGGGCTACACCTTC. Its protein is CASSLADGVRGYTF.

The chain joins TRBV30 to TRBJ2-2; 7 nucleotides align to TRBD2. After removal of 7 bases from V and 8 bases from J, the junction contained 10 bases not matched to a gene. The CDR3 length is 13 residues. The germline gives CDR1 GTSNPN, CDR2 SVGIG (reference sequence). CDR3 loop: CALAGQIGGELFF. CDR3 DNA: TGTGCCTTAGCGGGTCAAATCGGTGGGGAGCTGTTTTTT. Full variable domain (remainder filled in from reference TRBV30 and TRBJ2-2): SQTIHQWPATLVQPVGSPLSLECTVEGTSNPNLYWYRQAAGRGLQLLFYSVGIGQISSEVPQNLSASRPQDRQFILSSKKLLLSDSGFYLCALAGQIGGELFFGEGSRLTVL.

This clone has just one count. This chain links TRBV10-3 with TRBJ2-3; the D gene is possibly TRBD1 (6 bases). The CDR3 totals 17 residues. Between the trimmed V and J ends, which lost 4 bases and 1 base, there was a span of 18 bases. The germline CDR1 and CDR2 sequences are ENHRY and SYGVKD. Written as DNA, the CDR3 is TGTGCCATCAGTGTGCGGACAGTCCCAGGGGGCACAGATACGCAGTATTTT. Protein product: CAISVRTVPGGTDTQYF.

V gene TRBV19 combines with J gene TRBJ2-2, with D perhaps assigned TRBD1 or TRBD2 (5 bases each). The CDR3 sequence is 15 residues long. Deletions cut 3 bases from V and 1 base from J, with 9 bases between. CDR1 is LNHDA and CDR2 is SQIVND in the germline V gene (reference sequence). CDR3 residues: CASSMGRMNTGELFF. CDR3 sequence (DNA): TGTGCCAGTAGTATGGGACGGATGAACACCGGGGAGCTGTTTTTT.

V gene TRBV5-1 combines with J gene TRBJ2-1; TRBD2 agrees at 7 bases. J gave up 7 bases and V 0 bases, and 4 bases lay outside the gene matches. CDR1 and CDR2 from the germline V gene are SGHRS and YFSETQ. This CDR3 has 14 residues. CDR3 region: CASSLELARNEQFF. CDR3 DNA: TGCGCCAGCAGCTTGGAACTAGCGAGGAATGAGCAGTTCTTC. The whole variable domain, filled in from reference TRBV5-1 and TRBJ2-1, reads KAGVTQTPRYLIKTRGQQVTLSCSPISGHRSVSWYQQTPGQGLQFLFEYFSETQRNKGNFPGRFSGRQFSNSRSEMNVSTLELGDSALYLCASSLELARNEQFFGPGTRLTVL.

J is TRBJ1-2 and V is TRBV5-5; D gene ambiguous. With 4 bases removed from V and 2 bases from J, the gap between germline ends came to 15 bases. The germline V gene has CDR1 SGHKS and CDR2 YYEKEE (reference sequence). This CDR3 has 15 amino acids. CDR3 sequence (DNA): TGTGCCAGCAGCCCCAACGGCCAGTCAAACTATGGCTACACCTTC. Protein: CASSPNGQSNYGYTF. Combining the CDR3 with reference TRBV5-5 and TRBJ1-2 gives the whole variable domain DAGVTQSPTHLIKTRGQQVTLRCSPISGHKSVSWYQQVLGQGPQFIFQYYEKEERGRGNFPDRFSARQFPNYSSELNVNALLLGDSALYLCASSPNGQSNYGYTFGSGTRLTVV.

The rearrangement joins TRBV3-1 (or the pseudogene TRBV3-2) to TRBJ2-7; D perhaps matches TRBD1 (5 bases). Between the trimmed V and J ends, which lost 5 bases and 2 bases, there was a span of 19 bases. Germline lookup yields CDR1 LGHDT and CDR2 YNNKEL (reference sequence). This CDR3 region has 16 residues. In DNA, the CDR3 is TGTGCCAGCAGCTCTTCAGCACTTCAGACAGCCTACGAGCAGTACTTC. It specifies CASSSSALQTAYEQYF.

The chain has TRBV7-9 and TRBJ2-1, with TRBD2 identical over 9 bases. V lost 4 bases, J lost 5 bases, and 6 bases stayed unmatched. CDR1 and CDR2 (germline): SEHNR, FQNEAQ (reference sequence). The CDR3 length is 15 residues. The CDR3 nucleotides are TGTGCCAGCAGCTCCGGGACTAGCAGACACAATGAGCAGTTCTTC. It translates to CASSSGTSRHNEQFF.

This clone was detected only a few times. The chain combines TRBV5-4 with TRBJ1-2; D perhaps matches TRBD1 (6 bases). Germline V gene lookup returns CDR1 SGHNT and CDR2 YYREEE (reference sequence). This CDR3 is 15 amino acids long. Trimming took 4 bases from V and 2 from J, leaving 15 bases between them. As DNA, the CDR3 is TGTGCCAGCAGCCCACTGGACAGAGAAAACTATGGCTACACCTTC. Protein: CASSPLDRENYGYTF.

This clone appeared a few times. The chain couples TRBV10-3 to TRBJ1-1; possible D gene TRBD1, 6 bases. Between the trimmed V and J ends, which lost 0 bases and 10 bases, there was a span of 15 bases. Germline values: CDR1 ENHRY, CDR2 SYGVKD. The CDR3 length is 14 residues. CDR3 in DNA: TGTGCCATCAGTGAGTCCGTCGGGCAGGGGCGAGCTTTCTTT. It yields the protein CAISESVGQGRAFF.

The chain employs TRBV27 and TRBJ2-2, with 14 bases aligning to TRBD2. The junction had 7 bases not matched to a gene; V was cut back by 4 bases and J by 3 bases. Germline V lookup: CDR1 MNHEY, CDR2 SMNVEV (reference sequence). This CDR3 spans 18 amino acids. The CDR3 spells CASSSRLAGGLDTGELFF. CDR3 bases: TGTGCCAGCAGTTCGCGACTAGCGGGGGGGCTAGACACCGGGGAGCTGTTTTTT.

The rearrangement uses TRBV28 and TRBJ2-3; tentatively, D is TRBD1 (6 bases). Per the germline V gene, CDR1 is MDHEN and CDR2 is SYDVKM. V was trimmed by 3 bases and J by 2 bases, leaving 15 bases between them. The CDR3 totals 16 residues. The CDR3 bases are TGTGCCAGCAGTTTTCGTGGACAGTTGGCCACAGATACGCAGTATTTT. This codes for CASSFRGQLATDTQYF.

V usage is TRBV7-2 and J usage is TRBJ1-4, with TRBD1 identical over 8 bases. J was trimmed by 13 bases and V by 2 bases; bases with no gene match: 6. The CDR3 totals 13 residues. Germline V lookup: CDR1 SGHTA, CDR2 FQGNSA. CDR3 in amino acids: CASSLRTGQGLFF. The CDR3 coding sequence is TGTGCCAGCAGCTTAAGGACCGGACAGGGACTGTTTTTT.

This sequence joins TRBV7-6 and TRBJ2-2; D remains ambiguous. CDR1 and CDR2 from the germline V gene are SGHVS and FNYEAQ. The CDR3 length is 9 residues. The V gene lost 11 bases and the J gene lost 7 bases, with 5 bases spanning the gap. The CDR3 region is CALSGELFF. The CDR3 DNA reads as TGTGCCCTGAGCGGGGAGCTGTTTTTT. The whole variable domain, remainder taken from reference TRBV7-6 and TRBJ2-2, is GAGVSQSPRYKVTKRGQDVALRCDPISGHVSLYWYRQALGQGPEFLTYFNYEAQQDKSGLPNDRFSAERPEGSISTLTIQRTEQRDSAMYRCALSGELFFGEGSRLTVL.